This TCR beta chain was identified in a study of T-cell memory formation after mild COVID-19. CDR1 SEHNR and CDR2 FQNEAQ come from the germline V gene (reference sequence). This CDR3 has 14 residues. V shed 6 bases and J shed 5 bases, with 15 bases lying between them. TCRdb processed the 5' RACE reads anew with MiXCR; each CDR3 protein has one entry. The sample yields approximately 300,000 distinct CDR3 sequences, more than 15% seen once. In this sample, this clonotype turned up a few times. This sequence joins TRBV7-9 and TRBJ2-3; D may match TRBD1 or TRBD2 (5 bases each). Sequencing used PBMCs or a T cell subset sorted from them (not recorded which). The receptor was isolated from a man younger than 30 who had mild COVID-19 (a few samples of this study predate the infection). Cell type and time point are not known. The CDR3 DNA is TGTGCCAGCAGTTGGGACGGACCCTTAGATACGCAGTATTTT. Protein: CASSWDGPLDTQYF.